The present T cell receptor beta chain was sequenced within a study of CD8 T cells in Susac syndrome (dated by TCRdb to 2018 to 2020). Turning to the overall study: Whether CD8+ T cell activation and differentiation in Susac syndrome was antigen driven was tested using repertoire sequencing.

Results and caveats for the whole study, not just this receptor: The number of individuals in the TCR sequencing and HLA analysis was recognized as being relatively small.

Peripheral blood CD8+ and CD4+ T cells from healthy donors, Susac syndrome patients and multiple sclerosis patients were profiled using high-throughput TCR beta sequencing. Healthy donors were included as age- and sex-matched controls. Bulk CD8+ and CD4+ T cells were purified by magnetic negative isolation, whereas CD8+ TEMRA cells were enriched by FACS. Blood was collected in EDTA tubes and processed within 24 hours, with PBMCs isolated through density gradient centrifugation. PBMCs intended for TCR sequencing were frozen in liquid nitrogen and were later thawed in a 37 degrees C water bath. The sorted or isolated CD4+, CD8+ and CD8+ TEMRA cells had a purity of 90% or higher. Germline trimming: 1 base from V, 0 bases from J; junction bases outside gene matches: 2. The CDR3 starts with the cysteine, ends with the phenylalanine, and has 16 residues. Of the read, only the CDR3 DNA is kept; its 48 bases are in frame from base 1. In the germline V gene (reference sequence), CDR1 corresponds to SEHNR and CDR2 to FQNEAQ.

To note about this clonotype: The antigen it binds to is not known. Within one base of it there is no much larger clone, and no base qualities were kept.

RNA was extracted using the RNeasy kit, and roughly 0.5 to 1 microgram was reverse transcribed with random hexamers. The immunoSEQ multiplex PCR assay, which covers 54 Vbeta and 13 Jbeta segments, was used to amplify TCR beta CDR3 regions. Bias from PCR amplification was corrected by using a synthetic template baseline for primer optimization and for computational correction. On the authors' methods: Only productive sequences were kept, with reads annotated to V, D and J genes according to IMGT and analyzed in immunoSEQ Analyzer. Clonality was computed as one minus Shannon entropy normalized by log2 of the number of productive unique sequences. Public and private clones were assessed among the 100 most prevalent clones of each patient and control. A clone was defined as Susac-specific if it was absent from the healthy and MS cohorts, from over 1,000 published viral clones and from other ImmuneACCESS disease sequences. The public reads were run again by TCRdb, first through fastp at Q25 and then through MiXCR, and only productive beta chains were kept. All rows with the same CDR3 protein become a single entry with the most common DNA and genes. These V and J calls are TCRdb output, not the study's own analysis. The sample table lists 150,000 to 200,000 distinct CDR3 sequences, roughly nine tenths of them with a count of one. The ten largest clones represent 0.08% of the sample.

The receptor was isolated from a human donor in good health. Input material: CD4+ T cells from PBMCs. The chain is assembled from TRBV7-9 and TRBJ2-4; 8 bases in between match TRBD1. This receptor has the CDR3 CASSLGTGSAKNIQYF. The nucleotide sequence reads TGTGCCAGCAGCTTAGGGACAGGGTCAGCCAAAAACATTCAGTACTTC. The full variable domain, completed from the reference TRBV7-9 and TRBJ2-4 proteins outside the CDR3, reads DTGVSQNPRHKITKRGQNVTFRCDPISEHNRLYWYRQTLGQGPEFLTYFQNEAQLEKSRLLSDRFSAERPKGSFSTLEIQRTEQGDSAMYLCASSLGTGSAKNIQYFGAGTRLSVL.